These 8 T cell receptor beta chains were all obtained from the same sample, sequenced in a study of T cell clonality in common variable immunodeficiency. Study-wide points: Fewer deletions and N-nucleotide insertions were reportedly seen in common variable immunodeficiency TCR beta sequences.

Method: immunoSEQ multiplex PCR; TCRdb's copy keeps in-frame clones and lacks some. The sample holds about 15,000 clones, and no clone turns up only once. What these receptors recognize is not known. What was sequenced was peripheral blood mononuclear cells. The receptor set was obtained from a human donor with common variable immunodeficiency.

Of note for this clone: The read falls 3 residues short of the CDR3 end, and the missing part is taken from the germline J gene. The chain combines TRBV7-9 with TRBJ2-1; D may be TRBD1 (5 bases). The V gene's germline CDR1 is SEHNR and CDR2 FQNEAQ (reference sequence). The ends were cut back, 7 bases at V and 4 bases at J, with 8 bases in the middle. This CDR3 has 12 residues. The part of the CDR3 DNA that was read is TGTGCCAGCACGGCAGGGTACAATGAG. Its protein is CASTAGYNE. The CDR3 in full is CASTAGYNEQFF. Full variable domain (rest looked up from reference TRBV7-9 and TRBJ2-1): DTGVSQNPRHKITKRGQNVTFRCDPISEHNRLYWYRQTLGQGPEFLTYFQNEAQLEKSRLLSDRFSAERPKGSFSTLEIQRTEQGDSAMYLCASTAGYNEQFFGPGTRLTVL.

A few counts support this clone. With the read ending 3 residues before the CDR3 end, the germline J gene is used to fill in that end. The chain employs TRBV29-1 and TRBJ2-1; 8 bases fit TRBD2. Per the germline V gene, CDR1 is SQVTM and CDR2 is ANQGSEA. This CDR3 contains 13 residues. Trimming at V came to 1 base and at J to 8 bases, leaving 4 bases not matched to a gene. This CDR3 reads CSVEGGTSYEQFF. The sequenced CDR3 bases are TGCAGCGTTGAAGGGGGGACTAGTTATGAG.

In this sample, this clone turned up many times. The missing CDR3 end, 3 residues past where the read stops, is filled in from the germline J gene. The chain has TRBV12-3 or TRBV12-4 and TRBJ2-5; 10 nucleotides line up with TRBD2. V lost 6 bases, J lost 5 bases, and 9 bases stayed unmatched. This CDR3 is 15 amino acids long. The sequenced CDR3 bases are TGTGCCAGCAGCCGCGGACTAGCGGATTGGGAGACC. Its translation is CASSRGLADWET. The full CDR3 protein is CASSRGLADWETQYF.

In this sample, this clone turned up a few times. The CDR3 goes on 3 residues after the read ends, and that part is filled in from the germline J gene. The chain joins TRBV2 to TRBJ2-3; D may be TRBD2 (7 bases). This CDR3 has 16 residues. Germline V lookup: CDR1 SNHLY, CDR2 FYNNEI. Trimming took off 6 bases at V and 1 base at J, with 17 bases between the two ends. The CDR3 DNA, read in part, is TGTGCCAGCAGAGGAGGGGGAACTAGCGGCACAGATACG. Translation: CASRGGGTSGTDT. The CDR3 reads in full as CASRGGGTSGTDTQYF.

Regarding this clone: The sequence runs out 3 residues before the end of the CDR3; the remainder is reconstructed from the germline J gene. V is TRBV7-2 and J is TRBJ1-5; no definite D call. The germline CDR1 and CDR2 sequences are SGHTA and FQGNSA. This CDR3 region has 15 residues. Trimming removed 0 bases at V and 3 bases at J, with 9 bases between. The CDR3 is CASSLASGFNQPQHF. Partial CDR3 DNA: TGTGCCAGCAGCTTAGCGAGCGGGTTCAATCAGCCC. Full variable domain (remainder filled in from reference TRBV7-2 and TRBJ1-5): GAGVSQSPSNKVTEKGKDVELRCDPISGHTALYWYRQSLGQGLEFLIYFQGNSAPDKSGLPSDRFSAERTGGSVSTLTIQRTQQEDSAVYLCASSLASGFNQPQHFGDGTRLSIL.

This clone turned up a few times. From the germline J gene comes the end of the CDR3, since the read stops 3 residues before it. V usage is TRBV6-1 and J usage is TRBJ1-6, with 8 bases that match TRBD1. The CDR3 runs 14 residues. Germline trimming cut 3 bases from V and 9 bases from J; bases unmatched to any gene: 4. The germline V gene has CDR1 MNHNS and CDR2 SASEGT. CDR3 residues: CASSETGEGSPLHF. Incomplete CDR3 DNA: TGTGCCAGCAGTGAGACAGGGGAAGGTTCACCC.

In its sample, this clone ranks as medium-sized. From the germline J gene comes the end of the CDR3, since the read stops 3 residues before it. V is TRBV3-1 (or the pseudogene TRBV3-2) and J is TRBJ1-1; TRBD1 might be the D (6 bases). The germline gives CDR1 LGHDT, CDR2 YNNKEL (reference sequence). CDR3 size: 14 residues. Between the trimmed V and J ends, which lost 5 bases and 6 bases, there was a span of 16 bases. This CDR3 reads CASSDRGAGAEAFF. The DNA read from the CDR3 is TGTGCCAGCAGCGATCGGGGGGCAGGCGCTGAA.

This clone was counted at least ten times. The DNA ends 3 residues before the CDR3 does, and the rest of the CDR3 is filled in from the germline J gene. This chain links TRBV19 with TRBJ2-3; D possibly corresponds to TRBD1 (6 bases). Looked up from germline, CDR1 is LNHDA and CDR2 is SQIVND (reference sequence). Trimming cost V 3 bases and J 6 bases, with 13 bases left between them. CDR3 length: 14 amino acids. CDR3 sequence reads: CASSIGLQGDTQYF. The part of the CDR3 DNA that was read is TGTGCCAGTAGTATCGGGCTACAGGGCGATACG. The full variable domain, completed using reference TRBV19 and TRBJ2-3, is DGGITQSPKYLFRKEGQNVTLSCEQNLNHDAMYWYRQDPGQGLRLIYYSQIVNDFQKGDIAEGYSVSREKKESFPLTVTSAQKNPTAFYLCASSIGLQGDTQYFGPGTRLTVL.